What follows are 25 T cell receptor beta chains derived from one specimen sequenced in a study of identical twins. TCRdb re-derived calls from the 5' RACE reads in MiXCR, one entry per CDR3 protein. The sample shows some 900,000 distinct CDR3 sequences, around an eighth of them seen only once. Another study also made use of these data, one on yellow fever vaccine responses in identical twins.

Sequencing was performed on PBMCs. The origin of the receptors is a young woman in good health.

CDR3 region: CASSLAGGTRGQETQYF. CDR3 nucleotides: TGTGCCAGCAGCTTAGCTGGTGGAACTAGGGGACAAGAGACCCAGTACTTC. The chain couples TRBV7-2 to TRBJ2-5, with D perhaps being TRBD1 or TRBD2 (5 bases each). The CDR3 has 17 amino acids. Trimming took 0 bases from V and 2 from J, leaving 16 bases between them. Germline V gene sequence: CDR1 SGHTA, CDR2 FQGNSA.

The chain uses TRBV28 and TRBJ2-3; 10 bases match TRBD2. With 3 bases clipped from V and 3 bases from J, the junction kept 3 bases outside the gene matches. CDR3 size: 15 residues. Germline CDR1 MDHEN, CDR2 SYDVKM. The CDR3 reads CASSFGLAATDTQYF. The DNA of the CDR3 is TGTGCCAGCAGTTTCGGACTAGCGGCAACAGATACGCAGTATTTT.

V gene TRBV3-1 combines with J gene TRBJ2-7, with unresolved D. Trimming took 3 bases from V and 6 from J, leaving 12 bases between them. This CDR3 has 13 residues. The germline CDR1 and CDR2 sequences are LGHDT and YNNKEL (reference sequence). CDR3 sequence: CASSQSPSFEQYF. The CDR3 DNA reads as TGTGCCAGCAGCCAGTCACCCTCGTTCGAGCAGTACTTC.

In this sample, this clonotype turned up a few times. The rearrangement links TRBV3-1 to TRBJ1-1; D is unclear. Germline V gene sequence: CDR1 LGHDT, CDR2 YNNKEL (reference sequence). The CDR3 sequence is 18 residues long. V was trimmed by 1 base and J by 0 bases, leaving 18 bases between them. The CDR3 sequence: CASSQVGTISGMNTEAFF. Written as DNA, the CDR3 is TGTGCCAGCAGCCAAGTTGGCACTATTAGTGGCATGAACACTGAAGCTTTCTTT.

The V gene is TRBV12-3 or TRBV12-4, the J gene TRBJ2-3; D not resolved. The V and J ends lost 4 bases and 1 base respectively, with 9 bases between them. The CDR3 consists of 14 residues. The CDR3 region is CASSWASRTDTQYF. The CDR3 bases are TGTGCCAGCAGTTGGGCCTCCCGCACAGATACGCAGTATTTT.

This chain connects TRBV2 to TRBJ2-1; D possibly corresponds to TRBD1 (6 bases). In germline, CDR1 is SNHLY, CDR2 FYNNEI. This CDR3 comprises 10 residues. V shed 5 bases and J shed 15 bases, with 11 bases lying between them. For the CDR3, the DNA is TGTGCCAGCAGTACACAGGGAACGTTCTTC. It specifies CASSTQGTFF.

This chain joins TRBV6-1 and TRBJ2-2, with 8 nucleotides matching TRBD1. The germline CDR1 and CDR2 sequences are MNHNS and SASEGT. V lost 7 bases to trimming and J lost 0 bases; unmatched junction nucleotides: 4. The CDR3 spans 15 residues. CDR3 in DNA: TGTGCCAGCAACCCAGGGGGCTCGAACACCGGGGAGCTGTTTTTT. This gives the protein CASNPGGSNTGELFF.

The J gene is TRBJ2-1, the V gene TRBV6-1; 9 nucleotides line up with TRBD1. The CDR3 is 14 residues long. The ends lost 6 bases at V and 9 bases at J; junction bases unmatched: 9. Germline CDR1 reads MNHNS; CDR2 reads SASEGT. The CDR3 region has the DNA TGTGCCAGCAGACGGGACAGGGTAAAGCTTGAGCAGTTCTTC. This gives the protein CASRRDRVKLEQFF.

The table lists this clonotype with a count of one. The rearrangement uses TRBV3-1 and TRBJ2-7; 13 bases are a match to TRBD2. The CDR3 is 17 amino acids. CDR1 LGHDT and CDR2 YNNKEL come from the germline V gene (reference sequence). With 1 base clipped from V and 0 bases from J, the junction kept 3 bases outside the gene matches. The CDR3 loop reads CASSQGRLAGGSYEQYF. The CDR3, as DNA: TGTGCCAGCAGCCAAGGCCGACTAGCGGGGGGCTCCTACGAGCAGTACTTC.

This clonotype was counted at least ten times. This chain connects TRBV10-3 to TRBJ2-1; no clear D gene. Germline-derived CDR1 and CDR2 are ENHRY and SYGVKD. Trimming took 8 bases from V and 6 from J, leaving 5 bases between them. This CDR3 has 10 residues. For the CDR3, the DNA is TGTGCCATCGGTGGCAATGAGCAGTTCTTC. It encodes CAIGGNEQFF.

This clonotype occurred a few times. V is TRBV27 and J is TRBJ2-3; the match to TRBD2 covers 13 bases. Germline assignment: CDR1 MNHEY and CDR2 SMNVEV (reference sequence). The CDR3 runs 17 residues. After removal of 3 bases from V and 0 bases from J, the junction contained 3 bases not matched to a gene. CDR3 in amino acids: CASSFPGLAGSTDTQYF. CDR3 nucleotide sequence: TGTGCCAGCAGTTTCCCGGGACTAGCGGGAAGCACAGATACGCAGTATTTT.

There are a few counts of this clonotype. The germline gene is not matched at one end of the junction; a read error may be the cause. V usage is TRBV12-3 or TRBV12-4 and J usage is TRBJ1-4; a weak D match, TRBD1 (5 bases). The CDR3 is 18 amino acids. The CDR3 DNA sequence: TGTACCAGCAGTTTAGCGCTGACAGCCCGGGGAACTAATGAAAAACTGTTTTTT. Protein: CTSSLALTARGTNEKLFF.

This clonotype was observed a few times. The genes are TRBV9 and TRBJ2-1, with a possible D match to TRBD2 (5 bases). Germline V CDR1 and CDR2: SGDLS, YYNGEE. The V and J ends lost 3 bases and 2 bases respectively, with 12 bases between them. The CDR3 has 15 amino acids. The CDR3 loop is CASSEMSGTYNEQFF. CDR3 DNA: TGTGCCAGCAGCGAGATGTCGGGAACCTACAATGAGCAGTTCTTC.

The J gene is TRBJ2-5, the V gene TRBV28, with D tentatively TRBD1 (7 bases). V was cut by 6 bases and J by 4 bases, with 18 bases left in between. Germline CDR1 is MDHEN and CDR2 is SYDVKM. This CDR3 comprises 15 residues. CDR3 sequence reads: CASSLISGGGETQYF. DNA for the CDR3: TGTGCCAGCAGCTTGATCTCAGGGGGAGGAGAGACCCAGTACTTC.

The gene calls are TRBV2 and TRBJ1-1; 8 bases are a match to TRBD1. Unmatched junction bases numbered 7, after V lost 8 bases and J lost 11 bases. The germline V gene has CDR1 SNHLY and CDR2 FYNNEI. The CDR3 runs to 11 residues. As DNA, the CDR3 is TGTGCCAGCCGGGGCAGGGGGCAGGCTTTCTTT. Translation: CASRGRGQAFF.

This clonotype was seen only a few times. The CDR3 spells CASSHSLAGSGSYNEQFF. The CDR3 DNA reads TGTGCCAGCAGCCATAGCCTAGCGGGGAGTGGGTCCTACAATGAGCAGTTCTTC. V usage is TRBV16 and J usage is TRBJ2-1; 9 bases align to TRBD2. The CDR3 spans 18 residues. CDR1 and CDR2 from the germline V gene are KGHSY and FQNENV. V shed 3 bases, J shed 1 base, and the junction held 10 bases outside the gene matches. Based on the CDR3 plus reference TRBV16 and TRBJ2-1, the full variable domain is GEEVAQTPKHLVRGEGQKAKLYCAPIKGHSYVFWYQQVLKNEFKFLISFQNENVFDETGMPKERFSAKCLPNSPCSLEIQATKLEDSAVYFCASSHSLAGSGSYNEQFFGPGTRLTVL.

There are a few counts of this clonotype. The CDR3 loop reads CASKTTGGRMNTEAFF. The CDR3 DNA sequence: TGTGCCAGCAAAACTACGGGGGGACGGATGAACACTGAAGCTTTCTTT. The V call is TRBV12-3 or TRBV12-4, the J call TRBJ1-1; D may be TRBD1 (5 bases). The CDR3 extends over 16 amino acids. The V end was cut by 7 bases, the J end by 0 bases, with 18 bases between.

As regards this clonotype: An end of the junction does not agree with germline; a read error may underlie this. This chain uses TRBV7-2 with TRBJ2-2; D assignment may be TRBD1 or TRBD2 (5 bases each). Per germline, CDR1 SGHTA and CDR2 FQGNSA. The CDR3 is 15 residues long. CDR3 coding DNA: TGTGCCAGCAGCCTAGCCGGGGCCGCCACCGGGGAGCTGTTTTTT. This encodes CASSLAGAATGELFF.

This clonotype was found a few times. The rearrangement uses TRBV11-2 and TRBJ2-2; 8 bases are shared with TRBD1. With V trimmed by 4 bases and J by 13 bases, 5 bases remained unmatched. This CDR3 has 12 amino acids. Per germline, CDR1 SGHAT and CDR2 FQNNGV. Written as DNA, the CDR3 is TGTGCCAGCAGCTCGGACAGGGACATGCTGTTTTTT. Residues: CASSSDRDMLFF. Complete variable domain (other parts from reference TRBV11-2 and TRBJ2-2): EAGVAQSPRYKIIEKRQSVAFWCNPISGHATLYWYQQILGQGPKLLIQFQNNGVVDDSQLPKDRFSAERLKGVDSTLKIQPAKLEDSAVYLCASSSDRDMLFFGEGSRLTVL.

This clonotype came up a few times. The chain has TRBV11-1 and TRBJ2-5; D call uncertain. Germline V gene data show CDR1 as SGHAT and CDR2 as FQDESV (reference sequence). The V end was cut by 1 base, the J end by 5 bases, with 23 bases between. The CDR3 has 18 residues. CDR3 residues: CASSLGTFLLESRETQYF. The DNA of the CDR3 is TGTGCCAGCAGCTTAGGAACCTTCCTTTTGGAATCTAGGGAGACCCAGTACTTC.

The chain is built from TRBV7-8 and TRBJ2-7, with TRBD2 as a possible D gene (6 bases). The CDR3 is 15 amino acids. Looked up from germline, CDR1 is SGHVS and CDR2 is FQNEAQ. The ends were cut back, 0 bases at V and 3 bases at J, with 12 bases in the middle. CDR3 region: CASSLARRDGYEQYF. In nucleotides, the CDR3 is TGTGCCAGCAGCTTAGCTAGGCGGGATGGCTACGAGCAGTACTTC.

This clonotype was seen only a few times. The genes are TRBV11-2 and TRBJ2-5, with D possibly being TRBD2 (6 bases). The V and J ends lost 5 bases and 5 bases respectively, with 24 bases between them. CDR1 and CDR2 (germline): SGHAT, FQNNGV. The CDR3 has 17 amino acids. Here the CDR3 reads CASSLRSSGLGGETQYF. In DNA form, the CDR3 reads TGTGCCAGCAGCCTGAGGTCCTCGGGACTCGGAGGGGAGACCCAGTACTTC.

The sample holds a few counts of this clonotype. The rearrangement uses TRBV6-1 and TRBJ2-1; 11 bases fit TRBD2. Germline V CDR1 and CDR2: MNHNS, SASEGT. V dropped 6 bases and J dropped 0; count of bases not matched to a gene: 4. This CDR3 spans 16 amino acids. CDR3 in DNA: TGTGCCAGCAGACTAGCGGGAGACCTCTCCTACAATGAGCAGTTCTTC. It specifies CASRLAGDLSYNEQFF.

This clonotype appeared many times. This chain joins TRBV7-2 and TRBJ2-1, with 9 bases lining up with TRBD2. The CDR3 is made up of 16 amino acids. V gave up 0 bases and J gave up 6 bases; unmatched junction bases: 6. Germline V gene lookup returns CDR1 SGHTA and CDR2 FQGNSA. The CDR3 spells CASSLALIAGANEQFF. CDR3 coding DNA: TGTGCCAGCAGCTTAGCGTTAATAGCGGGAGCCAATGAGCAGTTCTTC.

This clonotype showed up just a few times. The chain is built from TRBV4-1 and TRBJ2-5, with D unclear. CDR3 size: 15 residues. Looked up from germline, CDR1 is MGHRA and CDR2 is YSYEKL. Between the trimmed V and J ends, which lost 1 base and 7 bases, there was a span of 16 bases. CDR3 sequence: CASSQGSGPFGTQYF. The CDR3 region has the DNA TGCGCCAGCAGCCAAGGTTCCGGACCGTTCGGGACCCAGTACTTC.